This TCR beta chain was captured by sequencing in a study of control samples from healthy donors and cancer patients. Profiled with immunoSEQ multiplex PCR; TCRdb holds only in-frame clones, not every one. The data contain fewer than 25,000 clones, roughly 91% of them singletons. Germline V CDR1 and CDR2: SGHRS, YFSETQ. The CDR3 contains 16 residues. The junction had 15 bases not matched to a gene; V was cut back by 4 bases and J by 9 bases. This TCR derives from a woman in her fifties or sixties with head and neck cancer. The J gene is TRBJ2-1, the V gene TRBV5-1; 8 nucleotides line up with TRBD1. Sequenced input: PBMCs. CDR3 sequence: CASSSRGPEFGGEQFF. CDR3 nucleotides: TGCGCCAGCAGCAGCAGGGGGCCAGAGTTCGGCGGTGAGCAGTTCTTC.